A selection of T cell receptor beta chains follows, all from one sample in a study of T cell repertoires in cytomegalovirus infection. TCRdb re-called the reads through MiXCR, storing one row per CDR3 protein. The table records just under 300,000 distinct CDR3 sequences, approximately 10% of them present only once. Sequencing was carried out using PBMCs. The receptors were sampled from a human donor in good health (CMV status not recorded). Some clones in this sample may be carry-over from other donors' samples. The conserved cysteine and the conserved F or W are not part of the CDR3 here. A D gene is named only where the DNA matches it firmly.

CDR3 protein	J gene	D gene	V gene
ASSKTIRVTGELF	TRBJ2-2	.	TRBV4-3
ASSVQGTTDTQY	TRBJ2-3	.	TRBV9
AIRPGMGQPQH	TRBJ1-5	.	TRBV10-3
SARSGNAGYGYT	TRBJ1-2	.	TRBV20-1
ASSLRQSGANVLT	TRBJ2-6	.	TRBV7-9
SAIRVRVSSGANVLT	TRBJ2-6	.	TRBV20-1
ASSLKSGVTFTDTQY	TRBJ2-3	.	TRBV12-3/TRBV12-4
ASSFPTGNQPQH	TRBJ1-5	TRBD1	TRBV28
ASSPATGTYEQY	TRBJ2-7	.	TRBV7-2
ASSLVSLGLQPQH	TRBJ1-5	.	TRBV19
ASSTGQTFSGNTIY	TRBJ1-3	TRBD1	TRBV5-4
SVGGGLFNIQY	TRBJ2-4	.	TRBV29-1
ASSRTGGRETQY	TRBJ2-5	TRBD1	TRBV7-3
ASSLRLPTWGNQPQH	TRBJ1-5	.	TRBV28
SARLAGRSGDTGELF	TRBJ2-2	.	TRBV20-1
ASSQDGGDYGYT	TRBJ1-2	.	TRBV3-1
ASRSGQGARTGELF	TRBJ2-2	TRBD1	TRBV5-5
ASSSPPGQQKIH	TRBJ1-6	.	TRBV28
ASSQDRFSRETQY	TRBJ2-5	.	TRBV4-2
SDTTGNYNEQF	TRBJ2-1	TRBD1	TRBV29-1
ASSPGQGGEQF	TRBJ2-1	TRBD1	TRBV12-3/TRBV12-4
SVEGQRLNEQF	TRBJ2-1	.	TRBV29-1
ASSRGLAEAYEQY	TRBJ2-7	TRBD2	TRBV28
ASSVLQGYEAF	TRBJ1-1	.	TRBV28
ASSLMTGGGFGEAF	TRBJ1-1	TRBD1	TRBV7-9
ASSADLNQPQH	TRBJ1-5	.	TRBV7-6
ASSSPEGPFEAF	TRBJ1-1	.	TRBV28
ASSLGTVNEQF	TRBJ2-1	.	TRBV7-6
ASSFRGTRENQPQH	TRBJ1-5	.	TRBV28
ASSPATGGANVLT	TRBJ2-6	.	TRBV19
ASSPLAVISFSNYGYT	TRBJ1-2	.	TRBV28
ASSPGTSGGADTQY	TRBJ2-3	TRBD2	TRBV11-3
ASSSYTALNEYGYT	TRBJ1-2	.	TRBV7-9
SVEAGPNSPLH	TRBJ1-6	.	TRBV29-1
ATTRGGETQY	TRBJ2-5	TRBD2	TRBV15
ASTRTGWNEQF	TRBJ2-1	TRBD1	TRBV19
SARPTGTGNTIY	TRBJ1-3	TRBD1	TRBV20-1
ASSNRAGELF	TRBJ2-2	.	TRBV7-6
ASSRLVTLKQTQY	TRBJ2-5	.	TRBV6-2/TRBV6-3
ASSTGTAHTEAF	TRBJ1-1	TRBD1	TRBV12-3/TRBV12-4